This T cell receptor (beta chain) is from a study of CD8 T cells in Susac syndrome. Reverse transcription of about 0.45 to 1 ug RNA was carried out with random hexamers. TCR beta CDR3 was amplified by immunoSEQ multiplex PCR. This amplification extended across 54 Vbeta and 13 Jbeta segments. TCRdb recomputed calls from the immunoSEQ multiplex PCR reads with MiXCR, one row per CDR3 protein. This sample carries under 200,000 distinct CDR3 sequences, 85% to 95% of them seen once, and the ten largest clones take approximately 0.094%. Trimming took 4 bases from V and 0 from J; bases not matched to a gene: 7. This CDR3 has 16 amino acids. The germline CDR1 and CDR2 sequences are KGHSH and LQKENI. Sequencing of TCR beta was performed on blood CD8+ and CD4+ T cells. While serving as controls, healthy donors were matched for age and sex. Negative isolation yielded CD8+ and CD4+ T cells; FACS enriched TEMRA cells.

Specimen: CD4+ T cells from PBMCs. The V and J genes are TRBV18 and TRBJ1-2; TRBD1 agrees at 8 bases. The sequence was obtained from a human donor in good health. The CDR3 DNA sequence: TGTGCCAGCTCACAGAGGACAGGGCAGACTAACTATGGCTACACCTTC. Protein sequence: CASSQRTGQTNYGYTF.